This TCR beta chain was recorded in a study of neoadjuvant anti-PD-1 for oral cavity cancer. The count of this clone is one. The repertoire was sequenced with immunoSEQ multiplex PCR; TCRdb's copy has only in-frame clones and lacks some. The data show roughly 16,000 clones, approximately 68% seen once. Germline V gene sequence: CDR1 SNHLY, CDR2 FYNNEI. V was clipped by 4 bases and J by 5 bases; unmatched bases: 4. The CDR3 is 13 residues long. This chain uses TRBV2 with TRBJ1-2; 7 positions match TRBD1. The TCR was taken from a person aged 40 to 85 with oral cavity squamous cell carcinoma. The sequencing used PBMCs, collected before nivolumab (anti-PD-1) treatment. In DNA form, the CDR3 reads TGTGCCAGCAGTGGACAGGGTCCTTATGGCTACACCTTC. It codes for CASSGQGPYGYTF. The complete variable domain, with remaining parts taken from reference TRBV2 and TRBJ1-2, reads EPEVTQTPSHQVTQMGQEVILRCVPISNHLYFYWYRQILGQKVEFLVSFYNNEISEKSEIFDDQFSVERPDGSNFTLKIRSTKLEDSAMYFCASSGQGPYGYTFGSGTRLTVV.